The clone carrying this T cell receptor beta chain was found once. This record comes from a study of T cell responses to AZD1222 COVID-19 vaccine. This CDR3 is 12 amino acids long. V was shortened by 5 bases and J by 3 bases, with 8 bases between the two germline ends. TCRdb's table, derived via immunoSEQ multiplex PCR, lists solely in-frame clones and lacks some. The sample consists of about 140,000 clones, roughly 89% of them appearing once. Sequencing was performed on peripheral blood, taken 28 days after the second dose of the MenACWY control vaccine. The receptor comes from an adult who received the MenACWY meningococcal vaccine as a control. The gene calls are TRBV12-3 or TRBV12-4 and TRBJ2-7, with TRBD2 as a possible D gene (5 bases). The CDR3: CASSHTSYEQYF. CDR3 DNA sequence: TGTGCCAGCAGTCACACTAGCTACGAGCAGTACTTC.